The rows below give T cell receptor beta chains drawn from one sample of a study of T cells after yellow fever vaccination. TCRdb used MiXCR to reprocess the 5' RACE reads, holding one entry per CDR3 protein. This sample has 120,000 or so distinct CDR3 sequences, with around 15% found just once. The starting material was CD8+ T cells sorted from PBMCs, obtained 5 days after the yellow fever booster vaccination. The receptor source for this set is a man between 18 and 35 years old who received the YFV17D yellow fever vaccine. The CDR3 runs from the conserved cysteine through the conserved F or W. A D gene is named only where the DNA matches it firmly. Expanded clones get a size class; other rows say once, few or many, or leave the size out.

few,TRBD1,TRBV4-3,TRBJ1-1,CASSRGDSTLNTEAFF,TGCGCCAGCAGCCGTGGGGACAGTACGTTGAACACTGAAGCTTTCTTT
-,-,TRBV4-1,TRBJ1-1,CASSQDSWEAFF,TGCGCCAGCAGCCAAGACTCTTGGGAAGCTTTCTTT
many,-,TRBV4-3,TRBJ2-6,CASSQESSSGANVLTF,TGCGCCAGCAGCCAAGAGAGTAGCTCTGGGGCCAACGTCCTGACTTTC
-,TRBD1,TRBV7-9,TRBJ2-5,CASSQARDSQETQYF,TGTGCCAGCAGCCAAGCCAGGGACAGCCAAGAGACCCAGTACTTC
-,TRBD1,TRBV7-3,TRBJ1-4,CASSLRGGQGNEKLFF,TGTGCCAGCAGCTTAAGAGGTGGACAGGGGAATGAAAAACTGTTTTTT
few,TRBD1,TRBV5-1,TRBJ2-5,CASRTGGQETQYF,TGCGCCAGCAGGACAGGGGGCCAGGAGACCCAGTACTTC
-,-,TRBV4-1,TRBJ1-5,CASSQKQHQPQHF,TGCGCCAGCAGCCAAAAGCAGCATCAGCCCCAGCATTTT
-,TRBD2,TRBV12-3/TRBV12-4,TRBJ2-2,CASSPTSGGAGGELFF,TGTGCCAGCAGTCCTACTAGCGGGGGGGCCGGCGGGGAGCTGTTTTTT
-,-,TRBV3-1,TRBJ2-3,CASSHHEGSRDTQYF,TGTGCCAGCAGCCATCACGAGGGATCCCGAGATACGCAGTATTTT
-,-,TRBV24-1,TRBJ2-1,CATSDPLGLEQFF,TGTGCCACCAGTGACCCCTTAGGCCTTGAGCAGTTCTTC
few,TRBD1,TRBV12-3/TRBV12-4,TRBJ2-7,CASTTRTGGSYEQYF,TGTGCCAGCACTACCAGGACAGGGGGCTCCTACGAGCAGTACTTC